This T cell receptor beta chain is drawn from a study of T cells in Graves' hyperthyroidism and ophthalmopathy. Overall study results and limits: The majority of expanded thyroid clonotypes above 0.001 also appeared in blood.

This clonotype was seen repeatedly, ten times or more. Its antigen remains unidentified. Germline CDR1 and CDR2: KGHSH and LQKENI. Between the trimmed V and J ends, which lost 0 bases and 4 bases, there was a span of 11 bases. The CDR3 has 15 amino acids. What was amplified from RNA transcripts were TCR beta CDR3 regions. HTBI primers drove first-round RT-PCR of the TCR CDR3. TCRdb re-called the multiplex PCR reads with MiXCR, one entry per CDR3 protein. The sample includes hundreds of thousands of distinct CDR3 sequences, around a sixth of them seen just once. The sequenced material came from blood. This rearrangement joins TRBV18 to TRBJ2-3; a weak D match, TRBD2 (5 bases). The clonotype comes from a woman younger than 30 with Graves' hyperthyroidism. The CDR3 nucleotides read TGTGCCAGCTCACCACCTTCGGGATTACCAGATACGCAGTATTTT. Its translation: CASSPPSGLPDTQYF.